The clone carrying this T cell receptor (beta chain) was observed a handful of times. As yet, its antigen is unknown. A single record per CDR3 protein comes from TCRdb applying MiXCR to the 5' RACE reads. The sample holds under 400,000 distinct CDR3 sequences, roughly 10% seen once. This record comes from a study of CD8 T cells in ankylosing spondylitis. Findings and limits, study-wide: Several highly homologous variants formed a TCR beta motif that appeared characteristic of ankylosing spondylitis blood. With a CD8+ phenotype, disease-linked clones were relatively rare in peripheral blood. In reactive arthritis synovial fluid and blood, some motif variants had been reported before.

The CDR3 is made up of 16 amino acids. The germline CDR1 and CDR2 sequences are ENHRY and SYGVKD. V lost 0 bases, J lost 4 bases, and 13 bases lay in between. The gene calls are TRBV10-3 and TRBJ2-1; D call uncertain. The TCR comes from a female donor with ankylosing spondylitis or in good health (not recorded which). The specimen was blood, either unsorted or a sorted T cell fraction (not recorded which). DNA for the CDR3: TGTGCCATCAGTGAGTCCCGAGGTCAGGTGTACAATGAGCAGTTCTTC. This sequence encodes CAISESRGQVYNEQFF.